The 30 T cell receptor beta chains given below trace back to one sample, sequenced in a study of siplizumab effects on memory and regulatory T cells. Using immunoSEQ multiplex PCR, the repertoire was profiled, and TCRdb retains in-frame clones only, with some absent. Counted here are about 70,000 clones, around nine tenths occurring once; the ten biggest clones make up about 1.5%. Material: Tregs sorted from blood. The receptor source for this set is a human donor in good health.

This clone has more than one count but fewer than ten. This rearrangement joins TRBV30 to TRBJ1-1; D unresolved. Germline V gene data show CDR1 as GTSNPN and CDR2 as SVGIG (reference sequence). Trimming pared 0 bases from V and 2 bases from J, leaving 7 bases between. The CDR3 length is 13 residues. The CDR3 coding sequence is TGTGCCTGGAGTGTATATACCAACACTGAAGCTTTCTTT. Protein sequence: CAWSVYTNTEAFF. The full variable domain, completed using reference TRBV30 and TRBJ1-1, is SQTIHQWPATLVQPVGSPLSLECTVEGTSNPNLYWYRQAAGRGLQLLFYSVGIGQISSEVPQNLSASRPQDRQFILSSKKLLLSDSGFYLCAWSVYTNTEAFFGQGTRLTVV.

The chain couples TRBV19 to TRBJ2-3, with 11 bases aligning to TRBD2. Germline-derived CDR1 and CDR2 are LNHDA and SQIVND (reference sequence). The CDR3 spans 16 residues. V shed 0 bases, J shed 5 bases, and the junction held 4 bases outside the gene matches. CDR3 in amino acids: CASSIDRLAGGDTQYF. CDR3 in DNA: TGTGCCAGTAGTATAGATCGTCTAGCGGGGGGAGATACGCAGTATTTT.

The chain uses TRBV6-1 and TRBJ1-1; perhaps TRBD1 as D (6 bases). Germline V gives CDR1 MNHNS, CDR2 SASEGT. This CDR3 has 14 amino acids. Trimming took off 6 bases at V and 5 bases at J, with 16 bases between the two ends. CDR3 nucleotides: TGTGCCAGCAGCTTTCTCAGGGGAGAGACTGAAGCTTTCTTT. The encoded protein is CASSFLRGETEAFF.

This clone came up once. V and J are TRBV7-8 and TRBJ2-2; the D gene could be TRBD1 or TRBD2 (5 bases each). Germline-derived CDR1 and CDR2 are SGHVS and FQNEAQ. The CDR3 consists of 17 residues. The ends were cut back, 4 bases at V and 5 bases at J, with 20 bases in the middle. DNA for the CDR3: TGTGCCAGCAGCTCTTCTCGTGGGGGAGTTGGAACCGGGGAGCTGTTTTTT. It specifies CASSSSRGGVGTGELFF.

The V call is TRBV6-1, the J call TRBJ1-4, with D possibly matching TRBD1 (6 bases). V lost 3 bases to trimming and J lost 7 bases, with 12 bases between them. CDR1 is MNHNS, CDR2 SASEGT, per germline. CDR3 length: 14 amino acids. The CDR3 DNA sequence: TGTGCCAGCAGTGAGGGGGGCATGTTTGAAAAACTGTTTTTT. Translating gives CASSEGGMFEKLFF.

The chain has TRBV5-1 and TRBJ2-3; D unresolved. The CDR3 is 12 residues long. V lost 0 bases, J lost 6 bases, and 5 bases lay in between. Germline CDR1 is SGHRS and CDR2 is YFSETQ. The CDR3 loop is CASSLAGDTQYF. CDR3 DNA sequence: TGCGCCAGCAGCTTGGCCGGCGATACGCAGTATTTT.

This sequence joins TRBV30 and TRBJ1-2, with D possibly being TRBD1 (5 bases). CDR3 size: 16 residues. Trimming stripped 3 bases from V and 0 bases from J, with 17 bases between. CDR1 GTSNPN and CDR2 SVGIG come from the germline V gene (reference sequence). DNA for the CDR3: TGTGCCTGGAGCCACGGGCCGACAGCAGCTAACTATGGCTACACCTTC. Translated: CAWSHGPTAANYGYTF.

This sequence joins TRBV19 and TRBJ1-4; D perhaps matches TRBD1 (5 bases). Germline-derived CDR1 and CDR2 are LNHDA and SQIVND (reference sequence). Trimming removed 5 bases from V and 1 base from J, with 11 bases in between. The CDR3 spans 15 residues. The CDR3 loop reads CASSSRTRTNEKLFF. In DNA, the CDR3 is TGTGCCAGTAGTTCTCGGACACGAACTAATGAAAAACTGTTTTTT.

This chain uses TRBV29-1 with TRBJ1-2, with D possibly TRBD1 on 6 matching bases. Germline loops: CDR1 SQVTM, CDR2 ANQGSEA. This CDR3 has 12 residues. Trimming removed 6 bases from V and 5 bases from J, with 13 bases in between. CDR3 coding DNA: TGCAGCGTAGGACAGTTGACATATGGCTACACCTTC. Protein: CSVGQLTYGYTF.

The chain carries TRBV7-6 and TRBJ2-6; D unresolved. Trimming removed 0 bases at V and 0 bases at J, with 6 bases between. Germline CDR1 reads SGHVS; CDR2 reads FNYEAQ. The CDR3 contains 16 residues. The CDR3 nucleotides read TGTGCCAGCAGCTTAGCAGGCAGCTCTGGGGCCAACGTCCTGACTTTC. Amino acids: CASSLAGSSGANVLTF.

This clone has just one count. The chain recombines TRBV10-2 with TRBJ2-7; 12 nucleotides agree with TRBD2. Trimming removed 10 bases from V and 4 bases from J; junction bases left unmatched: 8. Germline values: CDR1 WSHSY, CDR2 SAAADI. The CDR3 is 14 amino acids. CDR3 nucleotide sequence: TGCGCCACACGGACTAGCGGGACCGAGTACGAGCAGTACTTC. This codes for CATRTSGTEYEQYF.

The genes are TRBV7-2 and TRBJ2-3, with 7 bases lining up with TRBD2. V lost 5 bases, J lost 6 bases, and 5 bases stayed unmatched. From germline, CDR1 is SGHTA and CDR2 FQGNSA. The CDR3 is 13 amino acids. CDR3 protein: CASSRRGGDTQYF. CDR3 nucleotide sequence: TGTGCCAGCAGCCGCCGGGGAGGGGATACGCAGTATTTT.

Notes on this clone: This CDR3 fails to terminate in the conserved phenylalanine or tryptophan, so it likely reflects a read error. This chain links TRBV10-3 with TRBJ1-1; 8 bases match TRBD1. The CDR3 contains 12 residues. The germline CDR1 and CDR2 sequences are ENHRY and SYGVKD. V shed 7 bases and J 7 bases; nucleotides not matched to a gene: 5. The CDR3 reads CAINQGAGEAFL. The CDR3 region has the DNA TGTGCCATCAATCAGGGGGCTGGTGAAGCTTTCCTT.

The chain links TRBV7-8 to TRBJ2-1, with 11 bases identical to TRBD2. The CDR3 loop spans 15 amino acids. The trim removed 5 bases at V and 5 bases at J, leaving 5 bases unmatched. Looked up from germline, CDR1 is SGHVS and CDR2 is FQNEAQ. This chain's CDR3 is CASSRGTSGDNEQFF. In DNA form, the CDR3 reads TGTGCCAGCAGCCGAGGGACTAGCGGAGACAATGAGCAGTTCTTC.

The rearrangement joins TRBV10-1 to TRBJ2-2; 7 bases agree with TRBD1. The CDR3 length is 15 residues. Germline CDR1 and CDR2: WNHNN and SYGVQD (reference sequence). V shed 5 bases, J shed 2 bases, and the junction held 5 bases outside the gene matches. CDR3 DNA: TGCGCCAGCAGTCCAGGGGGAACTAACACCGGGGAGCTGTTTTTT. Encoded protein: CASSPGGTNTGELFF.

The CDR3 spells CASSFDRSAAPRELFF. In DNA form, the CDR3 reads TGCGCCAGCAGCTTCGATCGGTCCGCGGCCCCTAGGGAGCTGTTTTTT. The chain has TRBV5-1 and TRBJ2-2, with D hard to call. The CDR3 consists of 16 residues. V lost 2 bases and J 9 bases, leaving 20 bases between the germline ends. Germline CDR1 is SGHRS and CDR2 is YFSETQ.

The genes are TRBV5-3 and TRBJ1-5; D is unclear. TRBV5-3 is designated an ORF whose function remains uncertain. V lost 4 bases, J lost 1 base, and 12 bases lay in between. This CDR3 comprises 15 residues. CDR3 sequence: CARSPPGGSNQPQHF. CDR3 in DNA: TGTGCCAGAAGCCCTCCGGGAGGAAGCAATCAGCCCCAGCATTTT.

The rearrangement joins TRBV19 to TRBJ2-2; D unclear. The CDR3 is made up of 14 amino acids. Germline loops: CDR1 LNHDA, CDR2 SQIVND (reference sequence). Trimming cost V 6 bases and J 6 bases, with 14 bases left between them. This CDR3 reads CASSFTLHSGELFF. The CDR3 coding sequence is TGTGCCAGTAGCTTTACGCTCCATTCCGGGGAGCTGTTTTTT.

This clone was recorded a few times. The chain links TRBV2 to TRBJ1-1; no clear D. The ends were cut back, 6 bases at V and 0 bases at J, with 8 bases in the middle. Germline assignment: CDR1 SNHLY and CDR2 FYNNEI. The CDR3 spans 13 residues. CDR3 amino acids: CASRRNMNTEAFF. In nucleotides, the CDR3 is TGTGCCAGCAGGCGGAATATGAACACTGAAGCTTTCTTT.

This chain links TRBV6-5 with TRBJ2-5, with 8 bases lining up with TRBD1. The CDR3 runs 14 residues. With 6 bases clipped from V and 5 bases from J, the junction kept 8 bases outside the gene matches. Germline V CDR1 and CDR2: MNHEY, SVGAGI. CDR3 sequence: CASRRTGNVETQYF. CDR3 DNA: TGTGCCAGCAGGCGGACAGGGAACGTGGAGACCCAGTACTTC.

The chain recombines TRBV28 with TRBJ1-5; 8 nucleotides match TRBD1. The CDR3 runs 16 residues. V shed 7 bases and J 2 bases; nucleotides not matched to a gene: 10. Looked up from germline, CDR1 is MDHEN and CDR2 is SYDVKM. The CDR3 DNA sequence: TGTGCCAGCATGGAGACAGGGGATTTCGGCAATCAGCCCCAGCATTTT. Its translation is CASMETGDFGNQPQHF.

The rearrangement uses TRBV15 and TRBJ2-1, with TRBD2 matching over 10 bases. This CDR3 region has 17 residues. Germline V gene lookup returns CDR1 LNHNV and CDR2 YYDKDF (reference sequence). The ends lost 4 bases at V and 5 bases at J; junction bases unmatched: 11. The CDR3 bases are TGTGCCACCAGCACCGCCCTAGGACTAGCGGCGGACAATGAGCAGTTCTTC. Its protein is CATSTALGLAADNEQFF.

This chain joins TRBV28 and TRBJ2-7; 9 nucleotides match TRBD2. CDR3 size: 15 residues. V trimming: 10 bases; J trimming: 5 bases; junction bases outside the gene matches: 15. Germline assignment: CDR1 MDHEN and CDR2 SYDVKM. This chain's CDR3 is CATRPPGGRVHEQYF. In DNA form, the CDR3 reads TGTGCCACCCGACCCCCGGGCGGGAGGGTCCACGAGCAGTACTTC. Combining the CDR3 with reference TRBV28 and TRBJ2-7 gives the whole variable domain DVKVTQSSRYLVKRTGEKVFLECVQDMDHENMFWYRQDPGLGLRLIYFSYDVKMKEKGDIPEGYSVSREKKERFSLILESASTNQTSMYLCATRPPGGRVHEQYFGPGTRLTVT.

The chain is built from TRBV5-1 and TRBJ2-3; D gene ambiguous. CDR1 SGHRS and CDR2 YFSETQ come from the germline V gene. CDR3 size: 14 residues. V was pared by 2 bases and J by 2 bases, with 9 bases between. The CDR3 coding sequence is TGCGCCAGCAGCTTAACACAGCTCACAGATACGCAGTATTTT. Amino acids: CASSLTQLTDTQYF. The whole variable domain, remainder taken from reference TRBV5-1 and TRBJ2-3, is KAGVTQTPRYLIKTRGQQVTLSCSPISGHRSVSWYQQTPGQGLQFLFEYFSETQRNKGNFPGRFSGRQFSNSRSEMNVSTLELGDSALYLCASSLTQLTDTQYFGPGTRLTVL.

The rearrangement uses TRBV4-2 and TRBJ1-2; D is unclear. Germline V gives CDR1 LGHNA, CDR2 YNFKEQ. V shed 3 bases and J shed 2 bases, with 10 bases lying between them. The CDR3 totals 14 residues. In nucleotides, the CDR3 is TGTGCCAGCAGCCAGGAGAGGAGGAACTATGGCTACACCTTC. It specifies CASSQERRNYGYTF.

The rearrangement joins TRBV15 to TRBJ2-5, with D possibly matching TRBD1 (5 bases). Looked up from germline, CDR1 is LNHNV and CDR2 is YYDKDF (reference sequence). V was trimmed by 1 base and J by 5 bases, leaving 14 bases between them. This CDR3 region has 15 residues. The CDR3 region is CATSRGGRAGETQYF. CDR3 nucleotides: TGTGCCACCAGCAGAGGGGGCAGGGCAGGGGAGACCCAGTACTTC. The complete variable domain, with remaining parts taken from reference TRBV15 and TRBJ2-5, reads DAMVIQNPRYQVTQFGKPVTLSCSQTLNHNVMYWYQQKSSQAPKLLFHYYDKDFNNEADTPDNFQSRRPNTSFCFLDIRSPGLGDTAMYLCATSRGGRAGETQYFGPGTRLLVL.

CDR3 bases: TGTGCCAGCACCTTAGGTATAGCGGTTACAGATACGCAGTATTTT. As protein: CASTLGIAVTDTQYF. J is TRBJ2-3 and V is TRBV9, with D possibly matching TRBD2 (6 bases). V lost 6 bases and J lost 3, with 17 bases in between. This CDR3 is 15 amino acids long. Per the germline V gene, CDR1 is SGDLS and CDR2 is YYNGEE.

This chain uses TRBV28 with TRBJ2-7; 15 nucleotides line up with TRBD2. The length of the CDR3 is 17 residues. CDR1 MDHEN and CDR2 SYDVKM come from the germline V gene. Losses at the gene ends were 10 bases for V and 6 bases for J; bases not matched to a gene: 16. CDR3 protein: CATMGAGLAGGRAEQYF. As DNA, the CDR3 is TGTGCCACCATGGGGGCGGGACTAGCGGGAGGTAGGGCCGAGCAGTACTTC.

The chain links TRBV5-1 to TRBJ2-1; 9 nucleotides align to TRBD2. The CDR3 runs to 15 residues. The V gene end was trimmed by 0 bases and the J gene end by 4 bases; junction bases not matched to a gene: 2. Looked up from germline, CDR1 is SGHRS and CDR2 is YFSETQ. CDR3 amino acids: CASSLGSGGYNEQFF. CDR3 bases: TGCGCCAGCAGCTTGGGAAGCGGGGGGTACAATGAGCAGTTCTTC.

This sequence joins TRBV5-1 and TRBJ2-5, with D possibly matching TRBD1 (6 bases). The germline CDR1 and CDR2 sequences are SGHRS and YFSETQ. V dropped 2 bases and J dropped 5 bases, with 16 bases sitting between them. The CDR3 is made up of 15 amino acids. CDR3 in amino acids: CASSFYRAMRETQYF. CDR3 sequence (DNA): TGCGCCAGCAGCTTTTACAGGGCGATGAGGGAGACCCAGTACTTC.